Below are 24 T cell receptor beta chains sequenced from a single sample in a study of T cell clusters in autoimmune cytopenias. TRB rearrangements were amplified by touch-down multiplex PCR with mixed TRB-A/B primers. TCRdb reworked the multiplex PCR reads into one entry per CDR3 protein, no DNA. Recorded for this sample: some 5,500 distinct CDR3 sequences. Some 38,000 genome equivalents of blood DNA were amplified for TRB. The data also belong to a second study, concerning T cell repertoires in aging, cancer and after chemotherapy.

The sequencing sample was made of peripheral blood. Receptors were obtained from a human donor in good health.

This clonotype is labeled medium-sized (0.01 to 0.1%) based on frequency. This chain joins TRBV6-9 and TRBJ2-3. The CDR3 length is 12 residues. The germline gives CDR1 MNHGY, CDR2 SVAAGI. Here the CDR3 reads CASRTSTDTQYF.

By frequency, this clonotype registers large. The chain employs TRBV29-1 and TRBJ2-7. Per the germline V gene, CDR1 is SQVTM and CDR2 is ANQGSEA. This CDR3 has 12 amino acids. CDR3 sequence: CSVGTDSYEQYF.

The chain has TRBV19 and TRBJ1-5. In germline, CDR1 is LNHDA, CDR2 SQIVND (reference sequence). This CDR3 has 15 residues. The CDR3 sequence: CASSIKQDYNQPQHF. Combining the CDR3 with reference TRBV19 and TRBJ1-5 gives the whole variable domain DGGITQSPKYLFRKEGQNVTLSCEQNLNHDAMYWYRQDPGQGLRLIYYSQIVNDFQKGDIAEGYSVSREKKESFPLTVTSAQKNPTAFYLCASSIKQDYNQPQHFGDGTRLSIL.

According to its frequency, this clonotype is medium-sized. The chain uses TRBV27 and TRBJ2-3. The CDR3 length is 11 residues. Germline values: CDR1 MNHEY, CDR2 SMNVEV (reference sequence). The CDR3 loop reads CASRGTDTQYF.

This clonotype is medium-sized by frequency. The chain is built from TRBV27 and TRBJ2-3. The CDR3 has 11 residues. Per the germline V gene, CDR1 is MNHEY and CDR2 is SMNVEV (reference sequence). CDR3 sequence reads: CASSQTDTQYF.

V gene TRBV10-2 combines with J gene TRBJ1-5; TCRdb indicates TRBD1, and absent DNA this call remains unverified. This CDR3 has 13 amino acids. CDR1 and CDR2 (germline): WSHSY, SAAADI. The CDR3 reads CASSDRGNQPQHF.

By frequency, this clonotype registers medium-sized (0.01 to 0.1%). The chain employs TRBV10-3 and TRBJ2-7; with no DNA, the TCRdb D assignment of TRBD1 cannot be verified. The germline V gene encodes CDR1 ENHRY and CDR2 SYGVKD. This CDR3 spans 17 amino acids. This CDR3 is CAISGGKGHHQSYEQYF.

This clonotype registers medium-sized by frequency. The V gene is TRBV6-5, the J gene TRBJ2-5; TCRdb picks TRBD1, but there is no DNA to check that call. The germline V gene has CDR1 MNHEY and CDR2 SVGAGI. The CDR3 has 14 residues. This CDR3 reads CASSLLGAQETQYF.

According to its frequency, this clonotype is medium-sized. The J gene is TRBJ1-6, the V gene TRBV6-1; TCRdb's D call, TRBD1, is unchecked because there is no DNA. Germline values: CDR1 MNHNS, CDR2 SASEGT. CDR3 length equals 15 residues. The CDR3 reads CAIPSGDREGSPLHF.

This clonotype counts as medium-sized by frequency. The chain carries TRBV19 and TRBJ1-2; TCRdb selects TRBD1, and the lack of DNA leaves this call unchecked. In germline, CDR1 is LNHDA, CDR2 SQIVND (reference sequence). The CDR3 has 13 amino acids. Here the CDR3 reads CASSPRQAYGYTF.

The rearrangement links TRBV7-9 to TRBJ1-4. This CDR3 comprises 15 residues. From germline, CDR1 is SEHNR and CDR2 FQNEAQ (reference sequence). The CDR3 protein is CASSLRHHKGEKLFF.

This clonotype shows up as medium-sized by frequency. CDR3: CASSTGLAGVETQYF. The chain carries TRBV19 and TRBJ2-5; the TRBD2 assignment by TCRdb is unverifiable without DNA. CDR1 is LNHDA and CDR2 is SQIVND in the germline V gene (reference sequence). The CDR3 consists of 15 residues.

The chain carries TRBV5-7 and TRBJ2-5; the TCRdb D gene call, TRBD1, has no DNA to confirm it. TRBV5-7 has ORF status, its function being uncertain. CDR3 length equals 12 residues. The CDR3 reads CASRGSQETQYF.

V and J are TRBV6-5 and TRBJ1-5; the D call from TCRdb, TRBD1, cannot be confirmed without DNA. This CDR3 is built from 15 residues. Germline loops: CDR1 MNHEY, CDR2 SVGAGI. The CDR3: CASRLRQGVYQPQHF.

The chain carries TRBV5-4 and TRBJ2-5; TCRdb returns TRBD1, unconfirmable since there is no DNA. The germline gives CDR1 SGHNT, CDR2 YYREEE (reference sequence). This CDR3 region has 15 residues. The CDR3 here is CASSAHEGQQETQYF.

Measured by frequency, this clonotype is medium-sized. This chain uses TRBV6-2 or TRBV6-3 with TRBJ2-5. CDR1 is MNHEY and CDR2 is SVGEGT in the germline V gene. The CDR3 loop spans 13 amino acids. The CDR3 loop reads CASTGQVQETQYF.

This clonotype is deemed medium-sized by its frequency. V gene TRBV6-1 combines with J gene TRBJ2-2; TCRdb calls TRBD1, which cannot be checked without DNA. The CDR3 loop spans 15 amino acids. Germline V CDR1 and CDR2: MNHNS, SASEGT. The CDR3 protein is CASSVTPRSTGELFF.

The chain has TRBV27 and TRBJ1-1. The CDR3 is made up of 15 amino acids. CDR1 is MNHEY, CDR2 SMNVEV, per germline (reference sequence). CDR3 amino acids: CASSLSRGAGTEAFF.

This clonotype is deemed medium-sized by its frequency. The chain combines TRBV11-3 with TRBJ1-1; TCRdb's D call, TRBD1, is unchecked because there is no DNA. Germline values: CDR1 SGHNT, CDR2 YENEEA. The CDR3 consists of 15 residues. CDR3 residues: CASSPGQGMNTEAFF.

Its frequency marks this clonotype as medium-sized. The V and J genes are TRBV6-6 and TRBJ2-3; TCRdb's D gene call, TRBD1, goes unchecked for lack of DNA. This CDR3 region has 16 residues. The germline V gene has CDR1 MNHNY and CDR2 SVGAGI (reference sequence). This CDR3 reads CASSLTQGAHTDTQYF.

The rearrangement links TRBV6-5 to TRBJ2-1; TCRdb lists TRBD2, though no DNA is available to test this call. The CDR3 is made up of 19 amino acids. Germline V gene data show CDR1 as MNHEY and CDR2 as SVGAGI. CDR3 sequence: CASSSTFILAHSSYNEQFF.

In terms of frequency, this clonotype is medium-sized. This chain uses TRBV19 with TRBJ1-2. The germline V gene has CDR1 LNHDA and CDR2 SQIVND (reference sequence). This CDR3 contains 12 residues. The CDR3 loop is CASSRKPYGYTF.

This chain connects TRBV20-1 to TRBJ2-7; TCRdb reports TRBD2, a call that lacks DNA to check it against. CDR1 is DFQATT, CDR2 SNEGSKA, per germline (reference sequence). This CDR3 comprises 15 residues. CDR3 loop: CSATSRPRGDYEQYF.

This chain connects TRBV18 to TRBJ1-1. The CDR3 has 16 residues. The V gene's germline CDR1 is KGHSH and CDR2 LQKENI. The CDR3 reads CASSPLDRGRYTEAFF. The full variable domain, its missing parts supplied by reference TRBV18 and TRBJ1-1, is NAGVMQNPRHLVRRRGQEARLRCSPMKGHSHVYWYRQLPEEGLKFMVYLQKENIIDESGMPKERFSAEFPKEGPSILRIQQVVRGDSAAYFCASSPLDRGRYTEAFFGQGTRLTVV.